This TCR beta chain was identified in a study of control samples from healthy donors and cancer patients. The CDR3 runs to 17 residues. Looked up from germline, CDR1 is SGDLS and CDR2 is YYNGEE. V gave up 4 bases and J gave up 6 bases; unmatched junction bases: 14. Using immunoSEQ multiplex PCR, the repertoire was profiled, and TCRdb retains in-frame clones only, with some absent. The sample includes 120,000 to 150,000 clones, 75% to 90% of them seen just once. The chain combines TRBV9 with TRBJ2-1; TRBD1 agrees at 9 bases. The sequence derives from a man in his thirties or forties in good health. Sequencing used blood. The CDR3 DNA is TGTGCCAGCAGCATCAGCCGGTTAGGACAGGGGTTCAATGAGCAGTTCTTC. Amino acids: CASSISRLGQGFNEQFF.